The 32 T cell receptor beta chains listed next were all sequenced from one sample in a study of long-term antiretroviral therapy in people with HIV. Assay version v3.0 of immunoSEQ was used, and it was run at survey level. Profiled with immunoSEQ multiplex PCR; TCRdb holds only in-frame clones, not every one. The sample consists of 15,000 to 20,000 clones, 78% of them appearing once. The input for sequencing was unsorted PBMCs, taken at the start of antiretroviral therapy, before treatment. The origin of the receptors is a woman in her thirties or forties with HIV.

The V call is TRBV19, the J call TRBJ1-1; TRBD1 is a possible D gene (6 bases). CDR3 length: 13 residues. V lost 2 bases and J 6 bases, leaving 10 bases between the germline ends. Per the germline V gene, CDR1 is LNHDA and CDR2 is SQIVND (reference sequence). The CDR3 region is CASSITGYSEAFF. In DNA form, the CDR3 reads TGTGCCAGTAGTATAACAGGGTATTCTGAAGCTTTCTTT.

The chain employs TRBV7-9 and TRBJ2-7; either TRBD1 or TRBD2 may supply D (7 bases each). V lost 5 bases and J lost 0, with 17 bases in between. The CDR3 totals 16 residues. CDR1 and CDR2 (germline): SEHNR, FQNEAQ (reference sequence). This CDR3 reads CASSLLRGDSSYEQYF. The CDR3 DNA follows: TGTGCCAGCAGCCTCCTACGGGGGGACAGCTCCTACGAGCAGTACTTC.

The genes are TRBV30 and TRBJ1-1; tentatively, D is TRBD1 (5 bases). Germline loops: CDR1 GTSNPN, CDR2 SVGIG (reference sequence). The CDR3 consists of 16 residues. The V end was cut by 5 bases, the J end by 1 base, with 20 bases between. CDR3 DNA sequence: TGTGCCTGGGTCAAACAGCGGGACGTCTCGAACACTGAAGCTTTCTTT. This sequence encodes CAWVKQRDVSNTEAFF.

This chain connects TRBV19 to TRBJ1-1, with D perhaps TRBD1 (6 bases). This CDR3 has 16 residues. Germline CDR1 is LNHDA and CDR2 is SQIVND (reference sequence). The ends were cut back, 5 bases at V and 2 bases at J, with 18 bases in the middle. The CDR3, as DNA: TGTGCCAGTAGTCCTGGAGGGGGAGTCCCCAACACTGAAGCTTTCTTT. The encoded protein is CASSPGGGVPNTEAFF.

The chain couples TRBV25-1 to TRBJ2-2, with D tentatively TRBD2 (5 bases). V lost 7 bases and J 4 bases, leaving 7 bases between the germline ends. This CDR3 is built from 12 residues. Germline CDR1 reads MGHDK; CDR2 reads SYGVNS. The CDR3 is CASTRGTGELFF. The CDR3 DNA follows: TGTGCCAGCACCCGGGGCACCGGGGAGCTGTTTTTT.

The chain links TRBV5-1 to TRBJ1-3, with D possibly being TRBD1 (5 bases). This CDR3 has 16 residues. Germline V gene data show CDR1 as SGHRS and CDR2 as YFSETQ. Trimming pared 1 base from V and 1 base from J, leaving 12 bases between. The CDR3 nucleotides are TGCGCCAGCAGCTTGACCCTGACAGATTCTGGAAACACCATATATTTT. This translates into CASSLTLTDSGNTIYF.

The gene calls are TRBV28 and TRBJ2-7; D is possibly TRBD1 (6 bases). CDR1 and CDR2 (germline): MDHEN, SYDVKM. This CDR3 contains 15 residues. Trimming left V 6 bases short and J 3 bases short, with 18 bases between. The CDR3 nucleotides are TGTGCCAGCAGCCAGGACAGTAACAGGTTCTACGAGCAGTACTTC. The encoded protein is CASSQDSNRFYEQYF.

This sequence joins TRBV5-1 and TRBJ2-1; 12 nucleotides align to TRBD2. CDR1 SGHRS and CDR2 YFSETQ come from the germline V gene. This CDR3 contains 17 residues. V lost 0 bases to trimming and J lost 6 bases; unmatched junction nucleotides: 7. CDR3 sequence: CASSLALAGGGGNEQFF. The DNA of the CDR3 is TGCGCCAGCAGCTTGGCACTAGCGGGGGGAGGCGGCAATGAGCAGTTCTTC.

The genes are TRBV19 and TRBJ2-2; 8 nucleotides align to TRBD1. The germline V gene encodes CDR1 LNHDA and CDR2 SQIVND (reference sequence). This CDR3 comprises 19 residues. The ends lost 8 bases at V and 3 bases at J; junction bases unmatched: 20. The CDR3 loop reads CASRHTIKRDRRYTGELFF. The CDR3 DNA sequence: TGTGCCAGTCGGCACACAATCAAACGGGACAGGCGCTACACCGGGGAGCTGTTTTTT.

This clone was counted a single time. V is TRBV7-2 and J is TRBJ2-3, with a tentative D call TRBD2 (7 bases). Trimming stripped 5 bases from V and 1 base from J, with 13 bases between. Germline V gene sequence: CDR1 SGHTA, CDR2 FQGNSA. CDR3 length equals 15 residues. CDR3: CASSMRGHGTDTQYF. CDR3 nucleotide sequence: TGTGCCAGCAGCATGCGGGGGCACGGCACAGATACGCAGTATTTT. Looking up the rest from reference TRBV7-2 and TRBJ2-3 gives the full variable domain: GAGVSQSPSNKVTEKGKDVELRCDPISGHTALYWYRQSLGQGLEFLIYFQGNSAPDKSGLPSDRFSAERTGGSVSTLTIQRTQQEDSAVYLCASSMRGHGTDTQYFGPGTRLTVL.

This chain links TRBV10-2 with TRBJ1-2, with D possibly TRBD1 on 5 matching bases. CDR1 and CDR2 from the germline V gene are WSHSY and SAAADI. The CDR3 runs to 16 residues. Trimming shortened V by 2 bases and J by 7 bases, and 20 bases separated the two germline ends. Here the CDR3 DNA reads TGCGCCAGCAGTGAGATCGGGTATTGGGGCATTCTTGGCTACACCTTC. Translated: CASSEIGYWGILGYTF.

This clone was detected a few times. The rearrangement uses TRBV7-9 and TRBJ2-2; no definite D call. The V gene lost 5 bases and the J gene lost 3 bases, with 19 bases spanning the gap. Germline CDR1 is SEHNR and CDR2 is FQNEAQ (reference sequence). This CDR3 has 17 amino acids. The CDR3 sequence is CASSQLPGLPHTGELFF. DNA for the CDR3: TGTGCCAGCAGCCAGCTACCAGGATTACCCCACACCGGGGAGCTGTTTTTT.

This rearrangement joins TRBV13 to TRBJ2-5; TRBD2 matches 8 bases. The germline V gene has CDR1 PRHDT and CDR2 FYEKMQ (reference sequence). This CDR3 region has 15 residues. The V gene end was trimmed by 4 bases and the J gene end by 6 bases; junction bases not matched to a gene: 10. Here the CDR3 DNA reads TGTGCCAGCAGCTCCCCCCGACTAGCGCGTCAGACCCAGTACTTC. Amino acid sequence: CASSSPRLARQTQYF. The full variable domain, completed using reference TRBV13 and TRBJ2-5, is AAGVIQSPRHLIKEKRETATLKCYPIPRHDTVYWYQQGPGQDPQFLISFYEKMQSDKGSIPDRFSAQQFSDYHSELNMSSLELGDSALYFCASSSPRLARQTQYFGPGTRLLVL.

The V and J genes are TRBV15 and TRBJ2-7; 7 bases are a match to TRBD1. This CDR3 has 15 amino acids. J lost 0 bases, V lost 4 bases, and 6 bases had no gene match. Per the germline V gene, CDR1 is LNHNV and CDR2 is YYDKDF (reference sequence). The chain's CDR3 is CATSIQQGSSYEQYF. CDR3 DNA: TGTGCCACCAGCATCCAACAGGGGTCCTCCTACGAGCAGTACTTC.

The chain couples TRBV7-6 to TRBJ1-1, with 7 bases lining up with TRBD1. After removal of 6 bases from V and 1 base from J, the junction contained 5 bases not matched to a gene. The CDR3 extends over 14 amino acids. Germline V gives CDR1 SGHVS, CDR2 FNYEAQ. CDR3 region: CASRPGGSNTEAFF. CDR3 DNA sequence: TGTGCCAGCAGGCCAGGGGGATCGAACACTGAAGCTTTCTTT.

This chain joins TRBV6-6 and TRBJ1-5; TRBD1 matches at 8 bases. The CDR3 has 15 amino acids. J lost 2 bases, V lost 2 bases, and 2 bases had no gene match. Per germline, CDR1 MNHNY and CDR2 SVGAGI (reference sequence). In DNA form, the CDR3 reads TGTGCCAGCAGTTACCTGGACAGGGGCAATCAGCCCCAGCATTTT. Encoded protein: CASSYLDRGNQPQHF.

DNA of the CDR3: TGTGCCTGCACACAGGGAAACTATGGCTACACCTTC. Residues: CACTQGNYGYTF. The chain uses TRBV30 and TRBJ1-2; TRBD1 might be the D (6 bases). There are 12 residues in the CDR3. CDR1 GTSNPN and CDR2 SVGIG come from the germline V gene (reference sequence). V lost 6 bases and J lost 2, with 10 bases in between.

The genes are TRBV9 and TRBJ1-2; D remains ambiguous. The CDR3 runs 15 residues. Germline V gene sequence: CDR1 SGDLS, CDR2 YYNGEE. The V end was cut by 1 base, the J end by 6 bases, with 16 bases between. The CDR3 protein is CASSVQPGEGNGYTF. DNA of the CDR3: TGTGCCAGCAGCGTACAGCCAGGAGAAGGGAATGGCTACACCTTC.

The chain carries TRBV10-3 and TRBJ1-1; D call uncertain. The CDR3 contains 11 residues. V was trimmed by 11 bases and J by 5 bases, leaving 12 bases between them. Per germline, CDR1 ENHRY and CDR2 SYGVKD. The CDR3 is CAFGSRTEAFF. The CDR3 nucleotides are TGTGCCTTCGGATCCAGGACTGAAGCTTTCTTT.

This clone has a single count. The J gene is TRBJ2-1, the V gene TRBV28, with TRBD1 identical over 9 bases. The CDR3 contains 14 residues. V lost 4 bases and J lost 6; bases outside the gene matches: 4. CDR1 MDHEN and CDR2 SYDVKM come from the germline V gene. CDR3 sequence reads: CASSWRTGVNEQFF. In DNA form, the CDR3 reads TGTGCCAGCAGTTGGCGGACAGGGGTCAATGAGCAGTTCTTC.

This clone is judged medium-sized (0.01 to 0.1%). The chain employs TRBV4-1 and TRBJ2-6, with TRBD1 as a possible D gene (5 bases). Germline V lookup: CDR1 MGHRA, CDR2 YSYEKL. The CDR3 runs 15 residues. V lost 4 bases and J 0 bases, leaving 7 bases between the germline ends. The CDR3 reads CASSLTVSGANVLTF. The DNA for the CDR3 is TGCGCCAGCAGCCTGACAGTCTCTGGGGCCAACGTCCTGACTTTC.

The V and J genes are TRBV7-7 and TRBJ1-4; unclear D gene. The CDR3 runs 13 residues. Between the trimmed V and J ends, which lost 5 bases and 7 bases, there was a span of 11 bases. CDR1 is SSHAT, CDR2 FNYEAQ, per germline (reference sequence). The CDR3 spells CASSGGFGEKLFF. The CDR3 DNA sequence: TGTGCCAGCAGCGGAGGGTTCGGTGAAAAACTGTTTTTT.

V is TRBV10-3 and J is TRBJ1-3, with TRBD1 matching over 10 bases. J lost 1 base, V lost 8 bases, and 2 bases had no gene match. Germline V gene lookup returns CDR1 ENHRY and CDR2 SYGVKD. CDR3 size: 14 residues. CDR3 coding DNA: TGTGCCATCGAGGACAGGGGGTCTGGAAACACCATATATTTT. Translation gives CAIEDRGSGNTIYF.

The rearrangement uses TRBV4-3 and TRBJ2-7, with 9 bases that match TRBD1. This CDR3 spans 15 amino acids. Germline V gene lookup returns CDR1 LGHNA and CDR2 YSLEER. The V segment lost 1 base and the J segment 5 bases; nucleotides outside the gene matches: 6. CDR3 sequence reads: CASSQAGQGANEQYF. The CDR3, as DNA: TGCGCCAGCAGCCAAGCGGGACAGGGTGCGAACGAGCAGTACTTC.

The rearrangement uses TRBV9 and TRBJ2-1, with D perhaps given as TRBD1 or TRBD2 (6 bases each). Germline V gene data show CDR1 as SGDLS and CDR2 as YYNGEE. V was shortened by 0 bases and J by 12 bases, with 10 bases between the two germline ends. This CDR3 comprises 12 residues. CDR3 DNA sequence: TGTGCCAGCAGCGTAGCGGGGGCCGGGCAGTTCTTC. Translating it yields CASSVAGAGQFF. The full variable domain, rest sourced from reference TRBV9 and TRBJ2-1, is DSGVTQTPKHLITATGQRVTLRCSPRSGDLSVYWYQQSLDQGLQFLIQYYNGEERAKGNILERFSAQQFPDLHSELNLSSLELGDSALYFCASSVAGAGQFFGPGTRLTVL.

The chain joins TRBV5-1 to TRBJ2-3, with TRBD2 matching over 9 bases. CDR3 length equals 17 residues. CDR1 SGHRS and CDR2 YFSETQ come from the germline V gene. V was pared by 4 bases and J by 3 bases, with 12 bases of the junction left unmatched. CDR3 amino acids: CASSPGLASSETDTQYF. The CDR3 nucleotides read TGCGCCAGCAGCCCCGGACTAGCGTCGTCGGAAACAGATACGCAGTATTTT.

Here the CDR3 DNA reads TGTGCCAGCAGCCAAGATTGGGGTTCACCCCTCCACTTT. It codes for CASSQDWGSPLHF. This chain connects TRBV4-2 to TRBJ1-6; D call uncertain. The CDR3 runs 13 residues. Germline lookup yields CDR1 LGHNA and CDR2 YNFKEQ. Trimming took off 0 bases at V and 9 bases at J, with 6 bases between the two ends.

The gene calls are TRBV30 and TRBJ1-2; D unresolved. From germline, CDR1 is GTSNPN and CDR2 SVGIG (reference sequence). V was trimmed by 0 bases and J by 4 bases, leaving 15 bases between them. The CDR3 has 15 amino acids. CDR3 in amino acids: CAWSVGRKYLYGYTF. The DNA for the CDR3 is TGTGCCTGGAGTGTAGGGAGGAAATACCTCTATGGCTACACCTTC.

The chain links TRBV7-2 to TRBJ1-1, with 7 bases that match TRBD1. Germline CDR1 reads SGHTA; CDR2 reads FQGNSA. V dropped 5 bases and J dropped 4; count of bases not matched to a gene: 7. The CDR3 has 14 amino acids. The CDR3 sequence: CASSSRGLSTEAFF. CDR3 nucleotide sequence: TGTGCCAGCAGCAGCAGGGGGTTGAGCACTGAAGCTTTCTTT.

This clone was picked up a small number of times. This chain uses TRBV28 with TRBJ2-7; TRBD2 agrees at 7 bases. The V gene end was trimmed by 6 bases and the J gene end by 4 bases; junction bases not matched to a gene: 9. CDR3 length: 14 residues. Germline CDR1 is MDHEN and CDR2 is SYDVKM. The CDR3 coding sequence is TGTGCCAGCAGGGAAGCGGGACTTATTTACGAGCAGTACTTC. Its protein is CASREAGLIYEQYF.

The V gene is TRBV4-1, the J gene TRBJ2-5; D gene unclear. This CDR3 has 14 residues. The V and J ends lost 0 bases and 1 base respectively, with 6 bases between them. The germline V gene encodes CDR1 MGHRA and CDR2 YSYEKL. The CDR3 sequence is CASSQERLQETQYF. CDR3 DNA sequence: TGCGCCAGCAGCCAAGAAAGGCTCCAAGAGACCCAGTACTTC.

The rearrangement links TRBV19 to TRBJ1-2, with TRBD1 matching 9 bases. Germline lookup yields CDR1 LNHDA and CDR2 SQIVND (reference sequence). The trim removed 3 bases at V and 1 base at J, leaving 18 bases unmatched. The CDR3 length is 20 residues. In DNA form, the CDR3 reads TGTGCCAGTAGTATCCCCACCTACCGGGACAGGGAACGGGGTAACTATGGCTACACCTTC. Protein: CASSIPTYRDRERGNYGYTF. Drawing the rest from reference TRBV19 and TRBJ1-2, the complete variable domain is DGGITQSPKYLFRKEGQNVTLSCEQNLNHDAMYWYRQDPGQGLRLIYYSQIVNDFQKGDIAEGYSVSREKKESFPLTVTSAQKNPTAFYLCASSIPTYRDRERGNYGYTFGSGTRLTVV.